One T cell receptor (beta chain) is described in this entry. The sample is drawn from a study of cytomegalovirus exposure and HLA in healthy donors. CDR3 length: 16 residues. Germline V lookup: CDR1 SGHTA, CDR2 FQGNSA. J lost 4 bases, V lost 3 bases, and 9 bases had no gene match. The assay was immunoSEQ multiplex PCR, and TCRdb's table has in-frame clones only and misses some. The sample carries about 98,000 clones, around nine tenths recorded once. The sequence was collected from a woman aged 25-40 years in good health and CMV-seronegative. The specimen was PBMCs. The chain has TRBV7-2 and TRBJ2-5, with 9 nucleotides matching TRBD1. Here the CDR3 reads CASSLGGTGKLETQYF. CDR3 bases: TGTGCCAGCAGCTTGGGTGGGACAGGGAAGTTAGAGACCCAGTACTTC.